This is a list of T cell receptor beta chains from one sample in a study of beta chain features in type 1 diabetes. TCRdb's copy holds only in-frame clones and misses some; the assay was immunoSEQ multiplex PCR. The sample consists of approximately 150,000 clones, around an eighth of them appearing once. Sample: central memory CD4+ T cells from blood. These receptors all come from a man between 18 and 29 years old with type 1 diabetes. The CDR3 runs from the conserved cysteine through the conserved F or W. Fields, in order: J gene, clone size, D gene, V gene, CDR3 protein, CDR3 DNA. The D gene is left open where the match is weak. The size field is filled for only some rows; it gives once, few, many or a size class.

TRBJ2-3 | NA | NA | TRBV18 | CASSPMGSDTQYF | TGTGCCAGCTCACCAATGGGATCAGATACGCAGTATTTT
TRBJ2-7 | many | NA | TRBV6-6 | CASSYTGTGEQYF | TGTGCCAGCAGTTATACCGGGACGGGGGAGCAGTACTTC
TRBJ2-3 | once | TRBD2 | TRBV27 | CASSQPRGADTQYF | TGTGCCAGCAGTCAACCCCGGGGGGCAGATACGCAGTATTTT
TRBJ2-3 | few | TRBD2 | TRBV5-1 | CASSSTTSGADTQYF | TGCGCCAGCAGCTCAACCACTAGCGGGGCAGATACGCAGTATTTT
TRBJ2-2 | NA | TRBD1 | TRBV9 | CASSVRQGAAGELFF | TGTGCCAGCAGCGTAAGACAGGGGGCCGCCGGGGAGCTGTTTTTT
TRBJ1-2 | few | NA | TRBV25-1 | CASSTDPGQVYGYTF | TGTGCCAGCAGTACCGACCCGGGACAAGTCTATGGCTACACCTTC
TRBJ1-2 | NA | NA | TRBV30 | CAWKGLSYGYTF | TGTGCCTGGAAGGGGCTTAGCTATGGCTACACCTTC
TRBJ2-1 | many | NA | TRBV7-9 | CASSLFTAPNEQFF | TGTGCCAGCAGCTTATTCACGGCTCCCAATGAGCAGTTCTTC
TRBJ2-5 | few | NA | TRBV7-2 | CASSSYLGTQYF | TGTGCCAGCAGCTCTTACTTGGGGACCCAGTACTTC
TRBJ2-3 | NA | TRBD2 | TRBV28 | CASSLLAGASGDTQYF | TGTGCCAGCAGTCTTCTAGCGGGGGCTTCTGGGGATACGCAGTATTTT
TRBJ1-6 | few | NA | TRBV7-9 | CASSPSGSPLHF | TGTGCCAGCAGCCCCTCAGGTTCACCCCTCCACTTT
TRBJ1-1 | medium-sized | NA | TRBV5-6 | CASSYPTGLNTEAFF | TGTGCCAGCAGCTACCCGACAGGATTGAACACTGAAGCTTTCTTT
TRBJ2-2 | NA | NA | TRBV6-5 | CASKGRRHTGELFF | TGTGCCAGCAAAGGACGGAGGCACACCGGGGAGCTGTTTTTT
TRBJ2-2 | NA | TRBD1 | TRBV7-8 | CASSLATGSTGELFF | TGTGCCAGCAGCTTAGCGACAGGGAGCACCGGGGAGCTGTTTTTT
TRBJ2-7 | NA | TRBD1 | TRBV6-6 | CASANSGQGTHEQYF | TGTGCCAGCGCCAACTCGGGACAGGGGACTCACGAGCAGTACTTC
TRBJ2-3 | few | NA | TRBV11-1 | CASGSSQAVGTDTQYF | TGTGCCAGCGGATCCTCACAGGCGGTCGGCACAGATACGCAGTATTTT
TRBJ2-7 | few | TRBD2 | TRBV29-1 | CSVFGDYSYEQYF | TGCAGCGTTTTCGGGGACTATTCCTACGAGCAGTACTTC
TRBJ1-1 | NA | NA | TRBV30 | CAWSVEANTEAFF | TGTGCCTGGAGTGTAGAGGCGAACACTGAAGCTTTCTTT
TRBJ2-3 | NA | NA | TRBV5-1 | CASSLEGFPARDTQYF | TGCGCCAGCAGCTTAGAGGGATTTCCGGCTCGAGATACGCAGTATTTT
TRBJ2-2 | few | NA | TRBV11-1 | CASSPPWGGGAGELFF | TGTGCCAGCAGCCCCCCTTGGGGGGGCGGCGCCGGGGAGCTGTTTTTT
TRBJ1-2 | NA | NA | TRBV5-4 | CASYLGGLPYGYTF | TGTGCCTCTTACCTTGGAGGGCTACCCTATGGCTACACCTTC
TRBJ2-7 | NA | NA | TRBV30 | CAWTQFGRGEQYF | TGTGCCTGGACGCAATTCGGACGAGGCGAGCAGTACTTC
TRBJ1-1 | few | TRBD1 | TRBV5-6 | CASSFRDRKNTEAFF | TGTGCCAGCAGCTTCAGGGACAGGAAGAACACTGAAGCTTTCTTT
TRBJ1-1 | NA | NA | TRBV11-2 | CASSSNLGTEAFF | TGTGCCAGCAGCAGCAATCTAGGCACTGAAGCTTTCTTT
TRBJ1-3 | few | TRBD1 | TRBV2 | CASSWDSSGNTIYF | TGTGCCAGCAGTTGGGACAGCTCTGGAAACACCATATATTTT
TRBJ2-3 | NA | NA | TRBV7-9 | CASSLEQGIYTQYF | TGTGCCAGCAGCTTAGAGCAGGGGATTTATACGCAGTATTTT
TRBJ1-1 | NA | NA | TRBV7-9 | CASSLYQETEAFF | TGTGCCAGCAGCTTATATCAAGAAACTGAAGCTTTCTTT
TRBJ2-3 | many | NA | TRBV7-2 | CASSLPTDTQYF | TGTGCCAGCAGCTTGCCCACAGATACGCAGTATTTT
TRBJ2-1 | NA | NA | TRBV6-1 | CASIQGRRNNEQFF | TGTGCCAGCATCCAAGGGAGACGTAACAATGAGCAGTTCTTC
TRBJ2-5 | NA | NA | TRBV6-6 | CASRLGQNQETQYF | TGTGCCAGCAGGTTGGGGCAAAACCAAGAGACCCAGTACTTC
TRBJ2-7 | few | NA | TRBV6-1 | CASSVMTGPYEQYF | TGTGCCAGCAGTGTGATGACAGGTCCCTACGAGCAGTACTTC
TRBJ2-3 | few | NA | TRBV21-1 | CASSKLRLTDTQYF | TGTGCCAGCAGCAAACTGCGCCTCACAGATACGCAGTATTTT
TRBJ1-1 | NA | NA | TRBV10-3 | CAISDLGEAFF | TGTGCCATCAGTGACTTGGGGGAAGCTTTCTTT
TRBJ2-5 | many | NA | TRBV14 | CASSQDRKTQYF | TGTGCCAGCAGCCAAGATCGGAAGACCCAGTACTTC
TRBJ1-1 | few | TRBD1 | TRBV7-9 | CASSPRQGNTEAFF | TGTGCCAGCAGCCCGAGACAGGGTAACACTGAAGCTTTCTTT
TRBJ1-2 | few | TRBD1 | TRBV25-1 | CASSGTGNYGYTF | TGTGCCAGCAGTGGGACAGGGAACTATGGCTACACCTTC
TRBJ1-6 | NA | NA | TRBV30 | CAWTSGTNNSPLHF | TGTGCCTGGACTTCCGGGACTAATAATTCACCCCTCCACTTT
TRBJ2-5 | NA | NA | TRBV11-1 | CASSLTTGETQYF | TGTGCCAGCAGCTTAACGACCGGAGAGACCCAGTACTTC
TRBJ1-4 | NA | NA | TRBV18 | CASSPRGGREKLFF | TGTGCCAGCTCACCCCGCGGCGGGCGGGAAAAACTGTTTTTT
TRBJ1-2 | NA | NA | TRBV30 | CAWSFDWGAGRYGYTF | TGTGCCTGGAGTTTCGACTGGGGGGCCGGCCGCTATGGCTACACCTTC
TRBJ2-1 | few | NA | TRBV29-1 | CSARPLAGSSYNEQFF | TGCAGCGCAAGACCCCTAGCTGGTAGCTCCTACAATGAGCAGTTCTTC
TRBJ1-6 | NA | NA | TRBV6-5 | CASSYSGGNSPLHF | TGTGCCAGCAGTTACTCCGGGGGAAATTCACCCCTCCACTTT